One and the same sample provided the 17 T cell receptor beta chains below, sequenced in a study of shared clonotypes between healthy human individuals. The method was immunoSEQ multiplex PCR; TCRdb's version includes in-frame clones alone and lacks a portion of them. The sample has about 2.3 million clones, over 85% seen once. Sequencing was carried out using naive CD4+ T cells from PBMCs. This sample's subset: CD45RA+ positively selected. The receptors shown here come from a man aged 18-30 years in good health. Some clones in this sample may be carry-over from other donors' samples.

On this clone itself: The sample carries other DNA sequences with the same CDR3. V gene TRBV9 combines with J gene TRBJ2-1; the D is unclear. Germline CDR1 is SGDLS and CDR2 is YYNGEE. The V end lost 0 bases, the J end lost 7 bases, and 8 bases lay between the germline ends. The length of the CDR3 is 13 residues. Written as DNA, the CDR3 is TGTGCCAGCAGCGTAGCTGGATGGAATGAGCAGTTCTTC. Amino acids: CASSVAGWNEQFF. The variable domain in full, with the rest retrieved from reference TRBV9 and TRBJ2-1, is DSGVTQTPKHLITATGQRVTLRCSPRSGDLSVYWYQQSLDQGLQFLIQYYNGEERAKGNILERFSAQQFPDLHSELNLSSLELGDSALYFCASSVAGWNEQFFGPGTRLTVL.

In this sample, this clone turned up a few times. V gene TRBV18 combines with J gene TRBJ1-1; D gene uncertain. With 3 bases removed from V and 7 bases from J, the gap between germline ends came to 12 bases. This CDR3 comprises 13 residues. The germline V gene encodes CDR1 KGHSH and CDR2 LQKENI. Written as DNA, the CDR3 is TGTGCCAGCTCACCGAGGACGGAGGATGAAGCTTTCTTT. Protein sequence: CASSPRTEDEAFF.

This clone was found once. The sample contains more than one DNA sequence encoding this CDR3. The chain links TRBV28 to TRBJ1-1; D remains ambiguous. Germline loops: CDR1 MDHEN, CDR2 SYDVKM. This CDR3 region has 13 residues. Trimming cost V 3 bases and J 1 base, with 6 bases left between them. This CDR3 reads CASSFWGNTEAFF. CDR3 in DNA: TGTGCCAGCAGTTTTTGGGGGAACACTGAAGCTTTCTTT.

V is TRBV2 and J is TRBJ2-7; D assignment may be TRBD1 or TRBD2 (5 bases each). CDR3 length: 11 residues. V lost 6 bases and J 6 bases, leaving 9 bases between the germline ends. Germline-derived CDR1 and CDR2 are SNHLY and FYNNEI. CDR3 in amino acids: CASRFGGEQYF. The CDR3, as DNA: TGTGCCAGCAGGTTTGGGGGCGAGCAGTACTTC.

The rearrangement joins TRBV5-1 to TRBJ2-1, with 9 bases fitting TRBD1. The V and J ends lost 4 bases and 8 bases, in that order; junction bases with no gene match: 13. CDR1 SGHRS and CDR2 YFSETQ come from the germline V gene. The CDR3 covers 16 residues. The CDR3 bases are TGCGCCAGCAGCGATAGAGGACAGGGGATAGGGGATGAGCAGTTCTTC. It specifies CASSDRGQGIGDEQFF.

V usage is TRBV28 and J usage is TRBJ2-7; 9 bases map to TRBD1. This CDR3 region has 17 residues. Germline V gene data show CDR1 as MDHEN and CDR2 as SYDVKM. Losses at the gene ends were 7 bases for V and 0 bases for J; bases not matched to a gene: 13. CDR3 DNA sequence: TGTGCCAGCACGGGGACAGGGTGGAAGGAGAGCTCCTACGAGCAGTACTTC. It yields the protein CASTGTGWKESSYEQYF.

A word on this clone: This sample also contains other DNA sequences that code for the same CDR3. This CDR3 is CASSLVGNQPQHF. The CDR3 DNA reads as TGTGCCAGCAGTTTAGTTGGGAATCAGCCCCAGCATTTT. This chain uses TRBV28 with TRBJ1-5, with D hard to call. CDR1 is MDHEN, CDR2 SYDVKM, per germline. Trimming cost V 2 bases and J 4 bases, with 6 bases left between them. CDR3 length equals 13 residues.

As concerns this clone: Other DNA sequences in this specimen translate into the identical CDR3. This chain joins TRBV18 and TRBJ1-4, with D hard to call. V lost 0 bases, J lost 6 bases, and 5 bases lay in between. The V gene's germline CDR1 is KGHSH and CDR2 LQKENI. This CDR3 region has 13 residues. CDR3 coding DNA: TGTGCCAGCTCACCACCGGGAGATGAAAAACTGTTTTTT. This translates into CASSPPGDEKLFF.

V is TRBV27 and J is TRBJ2-1; 9 positions match TRBD1. V shed 7 bases and J 8 bases; nucleotides not matched to a gene: 3. The CDR3 extends over 12 amino acids. The germline V gene has CDR1 MNHEY and CDR2 SMNVEV (reference sequence). DNA for the CDR3: TGTGCCAGCACCCGGACAGGGGATGAGCAGTTCTTC. It encodes CASTRTGDEQFF.

This chain connects TRBV18 to TRBJ1-3; possible D gene TRBD1, 5 bases. CDR1 is KGHSH and CDR2 is LQKENI in the germline V gene. With 3 bases removed from V and 0 bases from J, the gap between germline ends came to 12 bases. The CDR3 length is 16 residues. CDR3 region: CASSPRETYSGNTIYF. CDR3 DNA: TGTGCCAGCTCACCCAGGGAAACCTACTCTGGAAACACCATATATTTT.

Comments on this clone: Other nucleotide sequences in the sample specify the same CDR3. The chain uses TRBV30 and TRBJ1-1; D is ambiguous. CDR1 and CDR2 (germline): GTSNPN, SVGIG (reference sequence). The CDR3 totals 13 residues. V lost 3 bases, J lost 1 base, and 9 bases lay in between. The CDR3 region is CAWSTGPNTEAFF. For the CDR3, the DNA is TGTGCCTGGAGCACGGGCCCGAACACTGAAGCTTTCTTT.

The chain carries TRBV11-2 and TRBJ1-2; TRBD1 matches 7 bases. Unmatched junction bases numbered 20, after V lost 5 bases and J lost 5 bases. The CDR3 has 18 amino acids. Per germline, CDR1 SGHAT and CDR2 FQNNGV. The CDR3 loop is CASSLLRQGPDVGYGYTF. The CDR3 DNA reads TGTGCCAGCAGCCTGTTACGACAGGGCCCCGATGTAGGGTATGGCTACACCTTC.

In DNA, the CDR3 is TGTGCCAGCAAAGACAAGAGGGAGTACTTC. This sequence encodes CASKDKREYF. The chain employs TRBV21-1 and TRBJ2-7; the DNA was not compared with TRBD2, the D call given in the table. TRBV21-1 is tagged as a pseudogene. This CDR3 region has 10 residues.

As for this clone: This sample includes further DNA sequences coding for the same CDR3. J is TRBJ1-3 and V is TRBV18, with no clear D. The CDR3 totals 13 residues. V dropped 5 bases and J dropped 4 bases, with 9 bases sitting between them. Per germline, CDR1 KGHSH and CDR2 LQKENI. The CDR3 DNA sequence: TGTGCCAGCTCAGGCCTGGACGGAAACACCATATATTTT. As protein: CASSGLDGNTIYF.

The chain is built from TRBV5-6 and TRBJ1-2; a possible D gene is TRBD1 (5 bases). Between the trimmed V and J ends, which lost 0 bases and 4 bases, there was a span of 16 bases. The CDR3 extends over 16 amino acids. CDR1 is SGHDT, CDR2 YYEEEE, per germline. Here the CDR3 DNA reads TGTGCCAGCAGCTTGGTGGGCAGGGATGCCCTCTATGGCTACACCTTC. Translating it yields CASSLVGRDALYGYTF.

This chain's CDR3 is CASSPTYGRQETQYF. CDR3 in DNA: TGTGCCAGCAGTCCAACGTATGGGAGGCAAGAGACCCAGTACTTC. The V gene is TRBV7-6, the J gene TRBJ2-5; D possibly corresponds to TRBD2 (6 bases). The CDR3 runs 15 residues. CDR1 is SGHVS, CDR2 FNYEAQ, per germline. V was cut by 6 bases and J by 2 bases, with 16 bases left in between.

The chain uses TRBV5-8 and TRBJ2-7; tentatively, D is TRBD2 (5 bases). Trimming stripped 3 bases from V and 3 bases from J, with 16 bases between. Germline V CDR1 and CDR2: SGHTS, YDEGEE. This CDR3 is built from 15 residues. The CDR3: CASSSSPGYNYEQYF. The CDR3 DNA reads as TGTGCCAGCAGCTCATCTCCGGGATACAACTACGAGCAGTACTTC.